This TCR beta chain was sequenced for a study of cytomegalovirus exposure and HLA in healthy donors. Primers: 60 Vbeta forward and 13 Jbeta reverse. Data came from immunoSEQ multiplex PCR; TCRdb stores just in-frame clones and leaves some out. The sample holds around 200,000 clones; roughly 88% are singletons and the top ten take more than 0.95%. The V end lost 0 bases, the J end lost 12 bases, and 12 bases lay between the germline ends. Germline V gene sequence: CDR1 GTSNPN, CDR2 SVGIG (reference sequence). The CDR3 consists of 12 residues. The source material was PBMCs. This clonotype originated in a girl aged 2-10 years in good health and CMV-seropositive. V and J are TRBV30 and TRBJ2-1; D remains ambiguous. The CDR3: CAWSVNTERQFF. The CDR3 nucleotides read TGTGCCTGGAGTGTAAATACTGAGAGGCAGTTCTTC.